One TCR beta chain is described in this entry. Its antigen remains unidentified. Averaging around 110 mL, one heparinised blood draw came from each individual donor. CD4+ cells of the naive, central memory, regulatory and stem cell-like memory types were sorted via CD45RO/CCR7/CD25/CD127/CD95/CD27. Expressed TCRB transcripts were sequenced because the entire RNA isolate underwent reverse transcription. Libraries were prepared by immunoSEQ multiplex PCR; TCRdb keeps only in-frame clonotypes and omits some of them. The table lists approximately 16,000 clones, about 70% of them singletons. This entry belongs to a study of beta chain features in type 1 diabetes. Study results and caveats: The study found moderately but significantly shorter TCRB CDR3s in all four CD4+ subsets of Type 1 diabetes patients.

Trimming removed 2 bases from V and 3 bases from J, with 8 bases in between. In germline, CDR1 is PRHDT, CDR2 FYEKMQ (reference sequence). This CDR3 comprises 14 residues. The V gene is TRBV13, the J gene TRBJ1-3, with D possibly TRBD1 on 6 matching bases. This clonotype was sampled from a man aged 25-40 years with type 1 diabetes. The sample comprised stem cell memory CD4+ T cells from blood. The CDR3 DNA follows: TGTGCCAGCAGCTTACGGACAGATGGAAACACCATATATTTT. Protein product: CASSLRTDGNTIYF.